The 28 T cell receptor beta chains below were found in one sample sequenced in a study of identical twins listed by TCRdb under 2016. Libraries were made using 5' RACE. The data were produced on an Illumina HiSeq 2000. TCRdb applied fastp at Q25 and MiXCR to the public reads, then kept only in-frame beta chains. All rows with the same CDR3 protein become a single entry with the most common DNA and genes. Present in this sample are more than 200,000 distinct CDR3 sequences, roughly 10% of which were seen just once. The ten largest clones capture 5.1% of the sample. The source material was memory (CD45RO+) T cells sorted from blood. Sample cell subset or site, as interpreted from the label and publication: CD45RO+ enriched T cells. The receptors originated from a woman in her late teens or twenties in good health.

This clonotype came up a few times. V is TRBV12-5 and J is TRBJ2-2; D not resolved. Germline CDR1 reads LGHNT; CDR2 reads FRNRAP. With 0 bases removed from V and 3 bases from J, the gap between germline ends came to 14 bases. This CDR3 has 17 amino acids. The DNA of the CDR3 is TGTGCTAGTGGTTTGGTAGAGGCGCACCCCTACACCGGGGAGCTGTTTTTT. It encodes CASGLVEAHPYTGELFF.

The rearrangement uses TRBV9 and TRBJ2-2, with 11 bases identical to TRBD2. With 0 bases clipped from V and 1 base from J, the junction kept 8 bases outside the gene matches. Germline assignment: CDR1 SGDLS and CDR2 YYNGEE. CDR3 size: 19 residues. In DNA form, the CDR3 reads TGTGCCAGCAGCGTAGGAGCTAGCGGGAGGTGGGGGAACACCGGGGAGCTGTTTTTT. It is translated as CASSVGASGRWGNTGELFF.

The chain recombines TRBV9 with TRBJ1-6; D not certain. The CDR3 contains 13 residues. V shed 5 bases and J shed 5 bases, with 8 bases lying between them. CDR1 and CDR2 (germline): SGDLS, YYNGEE. CDR3 sequence: CASSTGHNSPLHF. The CDR3 nucleotides are TGTGCCAGCAGTACGGGTCATAATTCACCCCTCCACTTT.

The chain joins TRBV6-2 or TRBV6-3 to TRBJ2-7; D is unclear. V lost 5 bases and J 4 bases, leaving 9 bases between the germline ends. CDR1 is MNHEY, CDR2 SVGEGT, per germline. This CDR3 is 12 amino acids long. CDR3 DNA: TGTGCCAGCAGTCCTTTATTGTACGAGCAGTACTTC. This encodes CASSPLLYEQYF.

This clonotype was counted at least ten times. The chain recombines TRBV5-8 with TRBJ2-1; weak D call: TRBD1 (6 bases). The CDR3 runs to 11 residues. From germline, CDR1 is SGHTS and CDR2 YDEGEE. The V end was cut by 4 bases, the J end by 12 bases, with 11 bases between. CDR3 DNA: TGTGCCAGCAGCCGGACAGCCGGGCAGTTCTTC. Its protein product is CASSRTAGQFF.

This clonotype was observed a few times. The J gene is TRBJ2-5, the V gene TRBV20-1, with a weak D call TRBD2 (7 bases). V lost 4 bases and J lost 5, with 11 bases in between. Germline V gene data show CDR1 as DFQATT and CDR2 as SNEGSKA (reference sequence). The CDR3 contains 12 residues. The CDR3 loop reads CSAIRGGETQYF. The CDR3 nucleotides read TGCAGTGCTATTAGGGGGGGTGAGACCCAGTACTTC.

The V and J genes are TRBV6-1 and TRBJ2-2; 10 bases are shared with TRBD1. V shed 7 bases and J 5 bases; nucleotides not matched to a gene: 7. Germline V CDR1 and CDR2: MNHNS, SASEGT. The CDR3 consists of 15 residues. The CDR3 DNA reads as TGTGCCAGCAACGACAGGGGGCGAGAGACCGGGGAGCTGTTTTTT. Translation: CASNDRGRETGELFF.

By its share, this clonotype is medium-sized (0.01 to 0.1%). The DNA for the CDR3 is TGTGCCAGCAGCGTAGCTCCCACAGATACGCAGTATTTT. Amino acids: CASSVAPTDTQYF. The chain is built from TRBV6-4 and TRBJ2-3; D is uncertain. This CDR3 contains 13 residues. Trimming pared 6 bases from V and 2 bases from J, leaving 9 bases between. In germline, CDR1 is MRHNA, CDR2 SNTAGT.

In its sample, this clonotype was seen many times. The chain links TRBV5-1 to TRBJ2-2, with D perhaps assigned TRBD1 or TRBD2 (5 bases each). Germline CDR1 is SGHRS and CDR2 is YFSETQ. This CDR3 has 15 residues. Trimming left V 4 bases short and J 0 bases short, with 10 bases between. This CDR3 reads CASSEGPPNTGELFF. CDR3 DNA: TGCGCCAGCAGCGAGGGACCGCCGAACACCGGGGAGCTGTTTTTT. Full variable domain (outside the CDR3, taken from reference TRBV5-1 and TRBJ2-2): KAGVTQTPRYLIKTRGQQVTLSCSPISGHRSVSWYQQTPGQGLQFLFEYFSETQRNKGNFPGRFSGRQFSNSRSEMNVSTLELGDSALYLCASSEGPPNTGELFFGEGSRLTVL.

This clonotype was counted many times. The J gene is TRBJ2-7, the V gene TRBV5-1; 7 bases fit TRBD1. CDR3 length: 14 amino acids. V lost 5 bases and J lost 0; bases outside the gene matches: 5. The germline gives CDR1 SGHRS, CDR2 YFSETQ. The CDR3 DNA follows: TGCGCCAGCAGGGAACAGGGGAACTCCTACGAGCAGTACTTC. Translated: CASREQGNSYEQYF.

V usage is TRBV9 and J usage is TRBJ2-2, with 10 bases that match TRBD1. CDR1 and CDR2 (germline): SGDLS, YYNGEE. V was pared by 5 bases and J by 5 bases, with 6 bases of the junction left unmatched. This CDR3 has 15 amino acids. CDR3 bases: TGTGCCAGCAGAAAGACAGGGGGCGTAACCGGGGAGCTGTTTTTT. It codes for CASRKTGGVTGELFF.

This chain links TRBV12-3 or TRBV12-4 with TRBJ1-1; D may be TRBD1 (5 bases). This CDR3 is 15 amino acids long. Trimming took 2 bases from V and 4 from J, leaving 14 bases between them. The CDR3 DNA sequence: TGTGCCAGCAGTTTATCAGGGCTTAGGGGCACTGAAGCTTTCTTT. The encoded protein is CASSLSGLRGTEAFF.

This clonotype has a handful of counts. The rearrangement joins TRBV5-1 to TRBJ2-3; TRBD1 agrees at 9 bases. The trim removed 4 bases at V and 4 bases at J, leaving 13 bases unmatched. Germline loops: CDR1 SGHRS, CDR2 YFSETQ. There are 17 residues in the CDR3. The CDR3 DNA is TGCGCCAGCAGCCGCGGGACAGGGTTTGGGCTCCCAGATACGCAGTATTTT. This translates into CASSRGTGFGLPDTQYF.

This chain uses TRBV6-1 with TRBJ2-7, with 7 bases identical to TRBD1. The germline CDR1 and CDR2 sequences are MNHNS and SASEGT. V was pared by 11 bases and J by 3 bases, with 10 bases of the junction left unmatched. CDR3 length: 13 residues. The CDR3 DNA follows: TGTGCCGGCGAGGGGCAGGGGGACTACGAGCAGTACTTC. Protein product: CAGEGQGDYEQYF.

Details on this clonotype: At one of its ends the junction is not consistent with the germline gene, which may arise from a read error. This rearrangement joins TRBV19 to TRBJ1-4; D is ambiguous. The CDR3 is 14 residues long. CDR1 is LNHDA, CDR2 SQIVND, per germline (reference sequence). As DNA, the CDR3 is TGTGCCAGTAGTATGCAGTTTGCTAATGGAAAACTGTTTTTT. This codes for CASSMQFANGKLFF.

The V and J genes are TRBV11-2 and TRBJ2-5; the D gene could be TRBD1 or TRBD2 (6 bases each). Trimming took off 3 bases at V and 5 bases at J, with 22 bases between the two ends. CDR3 length: 17 residues. CDR1 SGHAT and CDR2 FQNNGV come from the germline V gene. The chain's CDR3 is CASSFLGGPGYRETQYF. CDR3 coding DNA: TGTGCCAGCAGCTTCCTCGGGGGCCCTGGCTATCGTGAGACCCAGTACTTC.

The chain combines TRBV10-2 with TRBJ1-5; no firm D call. V was shortened by 2 bases and J by 8 bases, with 10 bases between the two germline ends. Looked up from germline, CDR1 is WSHSY and CDR2 is SAAADI. There are 13 residues in the CDR3. The DNA of the CDR3 is TGCGCCAGCAGTGAGGGGGTTAGCAAGCCCCAGCATTTT. It specifies CASSEGVSKPQHF.

The V call is TRBV6-1, the J call TRBJ2-7; 8 nucleotides line up with TRBD2. CDR1 and CDR2 from the germline V gene are MNHNS and SASEGT. Trimming at V came to 6 bases and at J to 0 bases, leaving 4 bases not matched to a gene. CDR3 length equals 14 residues. The CDR3 DNA reads TGTGCCAGCAGCAAGACTAGCGTCTCCTACGAGCAGTACTTC. This gives the protein CASSKTSVSYEQYF.

This clonotype was detected ten times or more. The V call is TRBV20-1, the J call TRBJ1-5, with a possible D match to TRBD1 (5 bases). This CDR3 is 14 amino acids long. Trimming left V 1 base short and J 6 bases short, with 13 bases between. Germline lookup yields CDR1 DFQATT and CDR2 SNEGSKA (reference sequence). CDR3 coding DNA: TGCAGTGCTAGAGTGGGGGGAGGGGCTCAGCCCCAGCATTTT. Protein product: CSARVGGGAQPQHF.

This clonotype came up a few times. The V call is TRBV4-3, the J call TRBJ2-1, with D uncertain. This CDR3 is built from 12 residues. The germline CDR1 and CDR2 sequences are LGHNA and YSLEER. V lost 3 bases and J 5 bases, leaving 5 bases between the germline ends. DNA for the CDR3: TGCGCCAGCAGCCATATACACAATGAGCAGTTCTTC. This encodes CASSHIHNEQFF.

The V and J genes are TRBV5-6 and TRBJ2-3, with a tentative D call TRBD2 (6 bases). Germline assignment: CDR1 SGHDT and CDR2 YYEEEE. Trimming cost V 4 bases and J 2 bases, with 17 bases left between them. This CDR3 has 16 amino acids. In nucleotides, the CDR3 is TGTGCCAGCAGCCTCAGGGTGACTAGTACCACAGATACGCAGTATTTT. As protein: CASSLRVTSTTDTQYF. The variable domain in full, completed from reference TRBV5-6 and TRBJ2-3, reads DAGVTQSPTHLIKTRGQQVTLRCSPKSGHDTVSWYQQALGQGPQFIFQYYEEEERQRGNFPDRFSGHQFPNYSSELNVNALLLGDSALYLCASSLRVTSTTDTQYFGPGTRLTVL.

This clonotype occurred many times. V usage is TRBV4-1 and J usage is TRBJ2-1; D is unclear. Germline CDR1 and CDR2: MGHRA and YSYEKL. The CDR3 runs 17 residues. Trimming pared 1 base from V and 0 bases from J, leaving 13 bases between. The CDR3 DNA reads TGCGCCAGCAGCCAAGTCGATCTAGGCCTCTCCTACAATGAGCAGTTCTTC. Translated, it gives CASSQVDLGLSYNEQFF.

The J gene is TRBJ2-1, the V gene TRBV11-1; D uncertain. CDR1 is SGHAT, CDR2 FQDESV, per germline (reference sequence). The CDR3 spans 12 residues. V was cut by 6 bases and J by 3 bases, with 6 bases left in between. The CDR3 region is CASRPGYNEQFF. For the CDR3, the DNA is TGTGCCAGCAGGCCGGGCTACAATGAGCAGTTCTTC.

About this clonotype itself: The CDR3 does not close with the conserved phenylalanine or tryptophan, likely indicating a read error. The chain combines TRBV2 with TRBJ2-1; D not certain. V lost 4 bases, J lost 0 bases, and 7 bases lay in between. The length of the CDR3 is 14 residues. Germline V lookup: CDR1 SNHLY, CDR2 FYNNEI. CDR3 in amino acids: CASSGAPSYNEQFL. The DNA for the CDR3 is TGTGCCAGCAGTGGAGCTCCCTCCTACAATGAGCAGTTCCTC.

This clonotype was seen ten or more times. This chain connects TRBV20-1 to TRBJ1-4; no reliable D call. The V end lost 3 bases, the J end lost 12 bases, and 20 bases lay between the germline ends. Looked up from germline, CDR1 is DFQATT and CDR2 is SNEGSKA (reference sequence). The CDR3 covers 14 residues. The CDR3 nucleotides are TGCAGTGCTAGTCCTACCGAGCTTGGGGTTGAACTGTTTTTT. Amino acids: CSASPTELGVELFF.

The gene calls are TRBV5-5 and TRBJ2-7; 9 bases agree with TRBD1. The CDR3 is made up of 14 amino acids. The V gene's germline CDR1 is SGHKS and CDR2 YYEKEE (reference sequence). The V segment lost 5 bases and the J segment 4 bases; nucleotides outside the gene matches: 7. This chain's CDR3 is CASSIGTGLYEQYF. CDR3 nucleotide sequence: TGTGCCAGCAGTATAGGGACAGGGTTGTACGAGCAGTACTTC. The variable domain in full, completed from reference TRBV5-5 and TRBJ2-7, reads DAGVTQSPTHLIKTRGQQVTLRCSPISGHKSVSWYQQVLGQGPQFIFQYYEKEERGRGNFPDRFSARQFPNYSSELNVNALLLGDSALYLCASSIGTGLYEQYFGPGTRLTVT.

This clonotype has more than one count but fewer than ten. The chain couples TRBV5-1 to TRBJ1-1; the D is unclear. V was clipped by 3 bases and J by 1 base, with 13 bases between them. Germline V gene data show CDR1 as SGHRS and CDR2 as YFSETQ. The CDR3 runs to 15 residues. The CDR3 region has the DNA TGCGCCAGCAGCTGGAAGTCACAGTGGAACACTGAAGCTTTCTTT. It is translated as CASSWKSQWNTEAFF.

The chain employs TRBV3-1 and TRBJ2-4; the D is unclear. V was trimmed by 5 bases and J by 0 bases, leaving 5 bases between them. The CDR3 runs to 13 residues. CDR1 LGHDT and CDR2 YNNKEL come from the germline V gene (reference sequence). The CDR3 reads CASSYLAKNIQYF. CDR3 sequence (DNA): TGTGCCAGCAGCTATCTAGCCAAAAACATTCAGTACTTC.